What follows describes a single T cell receptor (beta chain). Antigen: not known. An immunoSEQ assay, version v3.0, was performed at survey level. Sequencing aimed to cover about 35,000-55,000 T-cell genomes per sample. TCRdb's table, derived via immunoSEQ multiplex PCR, lists solely in-frame clones and lacks some. Here the sample spans tens of thousands of clones, 80% to 85% being singletons. The record originates from a study of long-term antiretroviral therapy in people with HIV. Points from the study as a whole: HIV repertoires covered narrower CDR3 length ranges than controls did. With ART, diversity went up but was still lower than in transplant donor controls.

Germline CDR1 and CDR2: MNHEY and SMNVEV (reference sequence). This CDR3 has 15 residues. J lost 2 bases, V lost 6 bases, and 3 bases had no gene match. This sequence joins TRBV27 and TRBJ2-3; 12 bases are a match to TRBD2. The sequences come from unsorted PBMCs, collected 0.8 years before starting antiretroviral therapy. This TCR was recovered from a man aged 18-30 years with HIV. The CDR3 loop is CASRTSGGNTDTQYF. As DNA, the CDR3 is TGTGCCAGCAGGACTAGCGGGGGAAACACAGATACGCAGTATTTT.